Presented here are 27 T cell receptor beta chains from one specimen sequenced in a study of vaccination and CD4 T cells after COVID-19. The antigens of these receptors remain unknown. Sequencing of the DNA from cultured CD4+ T cells was carried out with the Oncomine TCR Beta short-read assay. TCRdb reprocessed the PCR reads via MiXCR and lists one record per CDR3 protein. The table has about 6,900 distinct CDR3 sequences, approximately 48% seen once. Treatment indicated: approximately nine-day PBMC culture with coronavirus spike peptide pools or control peptides (ViraFEST assay). The unexposed donor gave CD4+ T cells before the COVID-19 pandemic (2011-2018). The sequenced material came from CD4+ T cells from blood, cultured in vitro. These receptor sequences come from a human donor in good health.

This sequence joins TRBV6-2 or TRBV6-3 and TRBJ2-1; perhaps TRBD2 as D (6 bases). V was clipped by 9 bases and J by 3 bases, with 18 bases between them. This CDR3 has 15 residues. CDR1 is MNHEY and CDR2 is SVGEGT in the germline V gene. The CDR3 reads CARDVWDWVYNEQFF. In nucleotides, the CDR3 is TGTGCCAGAGACGTATGGGACTGGGTCTACAATGAGCAGTTCTTC.

There are a few counts of this clonotype. V gene TRBV6-1 combines with J gene TRBJ2-7; possibly TRBD1 for D (5 bases). Germline CDR1 MNHNS, CDR2 SASEGT. This CDR3 is 13 amino acids long. Trimming took 7 bases from V and 0 from J, leaving 10 bases between them. The CDR3 here is CASTSTDSYEQYF. DNA of the CDR3: TGTGCCAGCACCTCGACAGACTCCTACGAGCAGTACTTC.

The chain combines TRBV5-4 with TRBJ1-1; tentatively, D is TRBD1 (5 bases). Germline CDR1 is SGHNT and CDR2 is YYREEE (reference sequence). This CDR3 region has 14 residues. The V end lost 4 bases, the J end lost 0 bases, and 10 bases lay between the germline ends. CDR3 sequence: CASSLGLMNTEAFF. The CDR3 nucleotides are TGTGCCAGCAGCCTGGGACTGATGAACACTGAAGCTTTCTTT.

This clonotype was seen only a few times. The rearrangement uses TRBV19 and TRBJ2-5; no reliable D call. The CDR3 has 11 residues. The V end lost 2 bases, the J end lost 2 bases, and 0 bases lay between the germline ends. In germline, CDR1 is LNHDA, CDR2 SQIVND (reference sequence). The CDR3 is CASSIQETQYF. The CDR3 DNA reads as TGTGCCAGTAGTATACAAGAGACCCAGTACTTC.

This chain's CDR3 is CASSPSGGGRITDTQYF. The CDR3 coding sequence is TGTGCCAGCAGCCCTTCGGGAGGAGGACGGATCACAGATACGCAGTATTTT. This chain uses TRBV7-9 with TRBJ2-3, with 7 bases aligning to TRBD2. Germline-derived CDR1 and CDR2 are SEHNR and FQNEAQ (reference sequence). The CDR3 loop spans 17 amino acids. The J segment lost 2 bases and the V segment lost 5 bases, leaving 13 bases of the junction unmatched. The whole variable domain, filled in from reference TRBV7-9 and TRBJ2-3, reads DTGVSQNPRHKITKRGQNVTFRCDPISEHNRLYWYRQTLGQGPEFLTYFQNEAQLEKSRLLSDRFSAERPKGSFSTLEIQRTEQGDSAMYLCASSPSGGGRITDTQYFGPGTRLTVL.

V is TRBV2 and J is TRBJ2-7; 10 nucleotides align to TRBD2. The CDR3 runs 16 residues. The V gene end was trimmed by 5 bases and the J gene end by 2 bases; junction bases not matched to a gene: 9. Germline V gives CDR1 SNHLY, CDR2 FYNNEI. The CDR3 protein is CASSKRTSGVTYEQYF. In DNA form, the CDR3 reads TGTGCCAGCAGTAAGAGGACTAGCGGCGTGACCTACGAGCAGTACTTC.

The V and J genes are TRBV5-4 and TRBJ1-2; D gene unclear. CDR3 length: 12 amino acids. Deletions cut 2 bases from V and 8 bases from J, with 10 bases between. Germline lookup yields CDR1 SGHNT and CDR2 YYREEE (reference sequence). The CDR3 DNA follows: TGTGCCAGCAGCTTCCACAACGGGGGCTACACCTTC. This encodes CASSFHNGGYTF.

The gene calls are TRBV20-1 and TRBJ1-4, with TRBD1 matching 10 bases. Looked up from germline, CDR1 is DFQATT and CDR2 is SNEGSKA (reference sequence). The CDR3 consists of 19 residues. V dropped 1 base and J dropped 7; count of bases not matched to a gene: 18. The chain's CDR3 is CSARGGVSGTGEISEKLFF. In nucleotides, the CDR3 is TGCAGTGCTAGAGGAGGGGTTTCCGGGACAGGGGAAATCAGTGAAAAACTGTTTTTT.

This chain links TRBV24-1 with TRBJ2-7, with 8 positions matching TRBD1. Germline V gene data show CDR1 as KGHDR and CDR2 as SFDVKD. The J segment lost 2 bases and the V segment lost 8 bases, leaving 7 bases of the junction unmatched. CDR3 length equals 14 residues. CDR3 nucleotide sequence: TGTGCCACCACCGGCCGGACAGGGACCTACGAGCAGTACTTC. This encodes CATTGRTGTYEQYF.

The genes are TRBV19 and TRBJ1-4; a possible D gene is TRBD1 (6 bases). The V gene lost 5 bases and the J gene lost 10 bases, with 11 bases spanning the gap. From germline, CDR1 is LNHDA and CDR2 SQIVND (reference sequence). The CDR3 extends over 12 amino acids. In nucleotides, the CDR3 is TGTGCCAGTAGTGACGAGGGGGGAAAACTGTTTTTT. Encoded protein: CASSDEGGKLFF.

This clonotype came up a few times. The genes are TRBV6-2 or TRBV6-3 and TRBJ2-7, with 10 positions matching TRBD2. CDR3 length: 17 amino acids. J gave up 7 bases and V 6 bases, and 18 bases lay outside the gene matches. CDR1 MNHEY and CDR2 SVGEGT come from the germline V gene. As DNA, the CDR3 is TGTGCCAGCAGCTCCCCCTTCATCAGCGGGGGGGCAAGGGAGCAGTACTTC. Amino acid sequence: CASSSPFISGGAREQYF.

This clonotype was seen only once. V is TRBV7-9 and J is TRBJ2-2; D remains unclear. The CDR3 is 11 amino acids. CDR1 is SEHNR, CDR2 FQNEAQ, per germline (reference sequence). Trimming left V 5 bases short and J 15 bases short, with 13 bases between. CDR3 loop: CASSRRETVFF. The CDR3 coding sequence is TGTGCCAGCAGCCGAAGGGAAACAGTGTTTTTT.

The V and J genes are TRBV20-1 and TRBJ1-2; TRBD1 matches 11 bases. The CDR3 is made up of 17 amino acids. Per the germline V gene, CDR1 is DFQATT and CDR2 is SNEGSKA (reference sequence). With V trimmed by 5 bases and J by 2 bases, 13 bases remained unmatched. The CDR3, as DNA: TGCAGTGCTCCTGAATACTATGGACAGGGGGCGAACTATGGCTACACCTTC. Protein: CSAPEYYGQGANYGYTF.

This clonotype has a single count. The chain couples TRBV27 to TRBJ2-7, with D perhaps given as TRBD1 or TRBD2 (6 bases each). Trimming removed 3 bases at V and 0 bases at J, with 15 bases between. Germline values: CDR1 MNHEY, CDR2 SMNVEV (reference sequence). This CDR3 has 16 residues. The CDR3 coding sequence is TGTGCCAGCAGTTTGTATTTGGGGGGCGCCTCCTACGAGCAGTACTTC. As protein: CASSLYLGGASYEQYF.

This clonotype was seen a few times. V and J are TRBV20-1 and TRBJ1-2, with D perhaps matching TRBD1 (6 bases). CDR1 and CDR2 (germline): DFQATT, SNEGSKA (reference sequence). V was clipped by 3 bases and J by 3 bases, with 14 bases between them. This CDR3 is 14 amino acids long. The CDR3 DNA is TGCAGTGCTAGCGAATCCGGGACATACTATGGCTACACCTTC. This gives the protein CSASESGTYYGYTF.

This clonotype was detected only a few times. This chain joins TRBV6-5 and TRBJ1-6, with a weak D call TRBD1 (6 bases). V lost 0 bases to trimming and J lost 6 bases, with 12 bases between them. The CDR3 has 16 amino acids. Germline values: CDR1 MNHEY, CDR2 SVGAGI. The CDR3 protein is CASSYSMAGANSPLHF. CDR3 in DNA: TGTGCCAGCAGTTACTCGATGGCAGGGGCTAATTCACCCCTCCACTTT.

This clonotype has just one count. J is TRBJ2-3 and V is TRBV6-2 or TRBV6-3; the D is unclear. Trimming took 8 bases from V and 2 from J, leaving 5 bases between them. The germline V gene encodes CDR1 MNHEY and CDR2 SVGEGT. This CDR3 is 11 amino acids long. The CDR3 sequence is CASGNTDTQYF. CDR3 bases: TGTGCCAGCGGGAACACAGATACGCAGTATTTT.

The CDR3 spells CASSEVPLGSGRYQETQYF. For the CDR3, the DNA is TGTGCCAGCAGTGAAGTACCCCTAGGGAGCGGGAGGTACCAAGAGACCCAGTACTTC. This sequence joins TRBV2 and TRBJ2-5; 9 nucleotides match TRBD2. CDR3 length: 19 amino acids. J was trimmed by 0 bases and V by 1 base; bases with no gene match: 12. The germline gives CDR1 SNHLY, CDR2 FYNNEI.

The CDR3 protein is CASSLVVWGVTDTQYF. The CDR3, as DNA: TGTGCCAGCAGCTTAGTTGTTTGGGGAGTCACAGATACGCAGTATTTT. The chain is built from TRBV7-2 and TRBJ2-3; D is perhaps TRBD2 (5 bases). With 1 base removed from V and 2 bases from J, the gap between germline ends came to 13 bases. This CDR3 region has 16 residues. Germline-derived CDR1 and CDR2 are SGHTA and FQGNSA.

The chain combines TRBV5-5 with TRBJ1-6, with D possibly matching TRBD1 (5 bases). CDR1 is SGHKS, CDR2 YYEKEE, per germline (reference sequence). This CDR3 comprises 17 residues. Trimming cost V 0 bases and J 0 bases, with 10 bases left between them. The CDR3 coding sequence is TGTGCCAGCAGCTTGGCGGGGGGGGGCTCCTATAATTCACCCCTCCACTTT. It is translated as CASSLAGGGSYNSPLHF.

The J gene is TRBJ2-3, the V gene TRBV5-4, with 9 bases that match TRBD2. Germline V gene sequence: CDR1 SGHNT, CDR2 YYREEE (reference sequence). V gave up 4 bases and J gave up 4 bases; unmatched junction bases: 4. This CDR3 comprises 14 residues. As DNA, the CDR3 is TGTGCCAGCAGCCAGGAGCGGGGGGCAGATACGCAGTATTTT. Its translation: CASSQERGADTQYF.

The chain combines TRBV11-2 with TRBJ1-2; possible D gene TRBD1, 6 bases. Trimming cost V 3 bases and J 2 bases, with 13 bases left between them. The CDR3 sequence is 15 residues long. Germline V gene data show CDR1 as SGHAT and CDR2 as FQNNGV. For the CDR3, the DNA is TGTGCCAGCAGCTTCCCCAGGGGTCCGAACTATGGCTACACCTTC. It encodes CASSFPRGPNYGYTF.

This clonotype has a handful of counts. The V and J genes are TRBV9 and TRBJ1-5; D is uncertain. The V and J ends lost 0 bases and 5 bases respectively, with 9 bases between them. The CDR3 extends over 14 amino acids. Germline V CDR1 and CDR2: SGDLS, YYNGEE. CDR3 DNA: TGTGCCAGCAGCGTAGACGGGGTATATCAGCCCCAGCATTTT. Translated, it gives CASSVDGVYQPQHF.

The count of this clonotype is one. The CDR3 sequence is CASSLEAIGNQPQHF. As DNA, the CDR3 is TGTGCCAGCAGCTTAGAGGCCATCGGGAATCAGCCCCAGCATTTT. V and J are TRBV7-2 and TRBJ1-5; D is undetermined. Germline V gene sequence: CDR1 SGHTA, CDR2 FQGNSA. With 1 base removed from V and 4 bases from J, the gap between germline ends came to 11 bases. The CDR3 extends over 15 amino acids.

The CDR3, as DNA: TGTGCCTGGAGTCGGACGGTTAGCAATCAGCCCCAGCATTTT. It is translated as CAWSRTVSNQPQHF. The chain has TRBV30 and TRBJ1-5; the D is unclear. CDR1 is GTSNPN and CDR2 is SVGIG in the germline V gene (reference sequence). CDR3 length equals 14 residues. Trimming pared 2 bases from V and 0 bases from J, leaving 8 bases between. Full variable domain (remainder filled in from reference TRBV30 and TRBJ1-5): SQTIHQWPATLVQPVGSPLSLECTVEGTSNPNLYWYRQAAGRGLQLLFYSVGIGQISSEVPQNLSASRPQDRQFILSSKKLLLSDSGFYLCAWSRTVSNQPQHFGDGTRLSIL.

This clonotype has only one observation. V is TRBV19 and J is TRBJ1-5, with D possibly being TRBD1 (5 bases). This CDR3 is 14 amino acids long. Deletions cut 3 bases from V and 9 bases from J, with 15 bases between. Germline V lookup: CDR1 LNHDA, CDR2 SQIVND (reference sequence). CDR3 bases: TGTGCCAGTAGTATCAGAGGGCCGGGGGGGCCCCAGCATTTT. Its translation: CASSIRGPGGPQHF.

This sequence joins TRBV7-2 and TRBJ2-3, with 8 bases fitting TRBD2. Germline lookup yields CDR1 SGHTA and CDR2 FQGNSA. V lost 1 base, J lost 4 bases, and 7 bases stayed unmatched. The CDR3 runs to 16 residues. The CDR3 spells CASSLVSGSPPDTQYF. The CDR3 bases are TGTGCCAGCAGCTTAGTGAGCGGGAGCCCCCCAGATACGCAGTATTTT.